This TCR beta chain was identified during a study of spatial heterogeneity in lung cancer (dated by TCRdb to the late 2010s). For context, the study as a whole: Beta-chain transcripts were consistently detected in greater numbers than alpha-chain transcripts, which likely reflects a higher abundance of beta-chain transcripts. In the raw uncorrected reads, each unique combination of TCR and UMI appeared more than ten times on average. In non-small cell lung cancer, the study made a quantitative comparison of TCR alpha and beta repertoires among multiple tumor regions, matched nontumor lung and blood. Nonsynonymous mutation counts, determined by whole-exome sequencing of tumor tissue, were related to TCR repertoire features. At surgery, both alpha and beta chains were TCR-sequenced in 220 tumor regions, about 64 matched nontumor lung samples and around 50 PBMC samples.

The CDR3 runs 15 residues from the cysteine to the phenylalanine. Only CDR3 DNA remains: 45 bases, in frame from the first base. V gives up 3 bases and J gives up 1 base, and the segment between their germline ends measures 11 bases. In its sample, this clonotype was seen a few times. The antigen it binds to is not known. No base quality information exists; no much larger clone differs at one position. Study-wide conclusions, independent of this receptor: Confirming at a functional level the hypothesis that regional TCRs recognize regional mutations was considered to require additional single-cell paired TCR alpha and beta sequencing. Ubiquitous expanded tumor TCRs were detected in blood more often at tumor resection than at routine follow-up.

The library relied on 5' RACE. These reads were obtained on a NextSeq 500. The TCR library protocol attached a unique molecular identifier to each TCR cDNA molecule to allow correction of PCR and sequencing errors. Per the authors' processing: Decombinator tools were used for TCR identification, UMI-based error correction and CDR3 extraction. TCRs above a frequency of 2 per 1,000, corresponding to the top 1% of the tumor frequency distribution, were defined as expanded. Renyi diversity was computed with the R vegan package after each repertoire had been subsampled 100 times to 5,000 TCRs. CDR3 similarity networks were constructed using string-kernel similarity of amino acid triplets, with links drawn between CDR3s whose pairwise similarity was above 0.82. The public reads were reprocessed in TCRdb via fastp at Q25 and MiXCR, keeping in-frame beta chains. Under each unique CDR3 protein, matching rows form one entry showing the most common genes and DNA. The V and J calls reflect TCRdb's pipeline rather than the authors' work. This sample holds approximately 5,000 distinct CDR3 sequences; more than 25% were observed only once. 15% to 20% of the sample rests with the top ten.

The sample's time point label is to be understood as: sample taken at primary tumor resection. TCR sequencing used whole RNA extracted from tumor and nontumor lung tissue, or from cryopreserved PBMC samples, without cell sorting. Donors were 70 or so patients with early-stage, untreated non-small cell lung cancer from the lung TRACERx cohort. A patient was chosen for TCR sequencing only when enough RNA was available from at least two tumor regions. The source material was PBMCs, sampled at surgery. The V and J genes are TRBV12-3 or TRBV12-4 and TRBJ2-3; TRBD2 is possibly the D segment (6 matching bases). This TCR derives from a male donor with early-stage non-small cell lung cancer. The CDR3 here reads CASSLGGEGTDTQYF. At the DNA level, the sequence is TGTGCCAGCAGTTTGGGGGGAGAGGGCACAGATACGCAGTATTTT.